This T cell receptor beta chain is drawn from a study of spatial heterogeneity in lung cancer. To note about this clonotype: Its antigen is unknown.

A single record per CDR3 protein comes from TCRdb applying MiXCR to the 5' RACE reads. The table shows just under 95,000 distinct CDR3 sequences, with approximately 12% occurring only once. General study points: Resection saw ubiquitous expanded tumor TCRs appear in blood more than follow-up did.

As to time point: sample taken at primary tumor resection. A total of more than 65 untreated early-stage non-small cell lung cancer patients served as donors. Trimming at V came to 4 bases and at J to 3 bases, leaving 4 bases not matched to a gene. The CDR3 spans 14 residues. Germline V lookup: CDR1 SGHRS, CDR2 YFSETQ. The TCR sequence derives from a male donor with early-stage non-small cell lung cancer. The chain combines TRBV5-1 with TRBJ2-3, with 8 bases fitting TRBD2. Sequencing was performed on PBMCs, taken at surgery. The CDR3 is CASSTGLATDTQYF. The CDR3 DNA reads TGCGCCAGCAGCACCGGACTAGCTACAGATACGCAGTATTTT.